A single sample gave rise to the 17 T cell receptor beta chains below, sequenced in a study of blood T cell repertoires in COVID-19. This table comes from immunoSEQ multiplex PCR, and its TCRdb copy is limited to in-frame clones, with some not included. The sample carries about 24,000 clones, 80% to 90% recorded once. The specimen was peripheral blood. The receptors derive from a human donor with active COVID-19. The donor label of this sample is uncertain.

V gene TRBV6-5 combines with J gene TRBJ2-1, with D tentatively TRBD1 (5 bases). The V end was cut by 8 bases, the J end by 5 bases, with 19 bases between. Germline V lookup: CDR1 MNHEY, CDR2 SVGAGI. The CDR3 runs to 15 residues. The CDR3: CASLGPSSPDNEQFF. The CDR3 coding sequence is TGTGCCAGCTTGGGGCCGAGCTCCCCGGACAATGAGCAGTTCTTC.

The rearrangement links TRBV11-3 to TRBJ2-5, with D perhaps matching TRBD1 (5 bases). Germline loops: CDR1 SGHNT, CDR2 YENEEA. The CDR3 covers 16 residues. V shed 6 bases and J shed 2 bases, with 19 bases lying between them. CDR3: CASSSHIGAYQETQYF. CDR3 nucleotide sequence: TGTGCCAGCAGTTCCCACATTGGGGCGTATCAAGAGACCCAGTACTTC.

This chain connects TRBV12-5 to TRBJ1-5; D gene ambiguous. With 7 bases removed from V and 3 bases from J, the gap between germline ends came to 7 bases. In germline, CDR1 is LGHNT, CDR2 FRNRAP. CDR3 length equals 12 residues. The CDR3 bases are TGTGCTAGTGCCCCCTTCAATCAGCCCCAGCATTTT. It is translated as CASAPFNQPQHF.

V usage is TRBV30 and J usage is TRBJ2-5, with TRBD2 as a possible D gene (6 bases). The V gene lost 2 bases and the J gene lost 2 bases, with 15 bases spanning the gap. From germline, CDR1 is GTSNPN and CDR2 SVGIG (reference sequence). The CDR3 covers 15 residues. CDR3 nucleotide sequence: TGTGCCTGGAGTCGGCGGGATCGGGTACAAGAGACCCAGTACTTC. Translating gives CAWSRRDRVQETQYF.

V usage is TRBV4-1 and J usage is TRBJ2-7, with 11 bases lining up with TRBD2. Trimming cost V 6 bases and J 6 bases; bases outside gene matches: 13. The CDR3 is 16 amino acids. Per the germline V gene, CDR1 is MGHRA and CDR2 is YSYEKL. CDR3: CASRLSPGLAEAEQYF. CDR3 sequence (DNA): TGCGCCAGCAGGCTGAGCCCGGGACTAGCGGAAGCCGAGCAGTACTTC.

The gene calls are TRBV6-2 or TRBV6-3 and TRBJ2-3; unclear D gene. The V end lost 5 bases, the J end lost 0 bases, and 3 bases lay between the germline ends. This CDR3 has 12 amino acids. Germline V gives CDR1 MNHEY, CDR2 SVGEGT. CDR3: CASSRSTDTQYF. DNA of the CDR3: TGTGCCAGCAGTCGTAGCACAGATACGCAGTATTTT.

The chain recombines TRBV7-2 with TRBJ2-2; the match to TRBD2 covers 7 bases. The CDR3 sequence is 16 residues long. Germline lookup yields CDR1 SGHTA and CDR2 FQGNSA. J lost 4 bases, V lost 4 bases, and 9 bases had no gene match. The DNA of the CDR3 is TGTGCCAGCAGCTCGCTGACTAGCTTGGGCACCGGGGAGCTGTTTTTT. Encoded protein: CASSSLTSLGTGELFF.

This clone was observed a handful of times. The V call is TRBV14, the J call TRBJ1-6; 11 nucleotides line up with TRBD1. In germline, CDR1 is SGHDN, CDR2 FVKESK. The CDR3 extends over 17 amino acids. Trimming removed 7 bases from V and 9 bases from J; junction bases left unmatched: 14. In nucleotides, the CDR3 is TGTGCCAGCAAACGGACAGGGGGCCCACGGGGAGGTTCACCCCTCCACTTT. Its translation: CASKRTGGPRGGSPLHF.

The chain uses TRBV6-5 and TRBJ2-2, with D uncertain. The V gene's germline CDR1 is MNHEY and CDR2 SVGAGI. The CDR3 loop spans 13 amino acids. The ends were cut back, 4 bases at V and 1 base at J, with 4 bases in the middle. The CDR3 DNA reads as TGTGCCAGCAGTTCCTGGAACACCGGGGAGCTGTTTTTT. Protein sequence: CASSSWNTGELFF.

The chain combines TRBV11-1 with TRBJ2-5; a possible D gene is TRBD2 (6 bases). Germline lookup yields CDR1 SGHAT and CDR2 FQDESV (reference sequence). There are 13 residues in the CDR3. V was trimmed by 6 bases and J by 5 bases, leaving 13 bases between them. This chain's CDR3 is CASSYGGSETQYF. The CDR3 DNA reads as TGTGCCAGCAGTTACGGGGGTTCGGAGACCCAGTACTTC.

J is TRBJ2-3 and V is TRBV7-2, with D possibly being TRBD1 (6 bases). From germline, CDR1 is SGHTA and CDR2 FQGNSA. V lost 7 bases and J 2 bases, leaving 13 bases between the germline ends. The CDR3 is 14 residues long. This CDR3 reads CASTPDRDTDTQYF. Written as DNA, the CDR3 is TGTGCCAGCACCCCGGACAGAGACACAGATACGCAGTATTTT.

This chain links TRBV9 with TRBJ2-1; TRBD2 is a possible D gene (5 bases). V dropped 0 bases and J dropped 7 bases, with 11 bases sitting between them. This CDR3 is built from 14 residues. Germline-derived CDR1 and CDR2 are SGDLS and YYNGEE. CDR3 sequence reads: CASSVVGSGNEQFF. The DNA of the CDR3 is TGTGCCAGCAGCGTAGTAGGTTCGGGAAATGAGCAGTTCTTC.

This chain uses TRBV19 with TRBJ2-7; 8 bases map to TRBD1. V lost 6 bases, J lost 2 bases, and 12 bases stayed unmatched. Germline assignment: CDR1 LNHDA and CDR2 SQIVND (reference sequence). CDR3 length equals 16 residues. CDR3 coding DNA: TGTGCCAGTAGCCGTCGCGGACAGGGCCAACCCTACGAGCAGTACTTC. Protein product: CASSRRGQGQPYEQYF.

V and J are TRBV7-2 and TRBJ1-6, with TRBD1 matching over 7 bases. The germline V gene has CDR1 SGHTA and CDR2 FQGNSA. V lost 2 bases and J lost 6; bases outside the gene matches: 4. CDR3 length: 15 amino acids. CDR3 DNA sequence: TGTGCCAGCAGCTTAAATCCAGGGGGTAATTCACCCCTCCACTTT. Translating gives CASSLNPGGNSPLHF.

CDR3 loop: CASSFAGPKGHEQFF. The DNA of the CDR3 is TGTGCCAGCAGCTTTGCAGGGCCTAAAGGCCATGAGCAGTTCTTC. The chain uses TRBV7-2 and TRBJ2-1; D is possibly TRBD1 (5 bases). Trimming shortened V by 3 bases and J by 8 bases, and 17 bases separated the two germline ends. This CDR3 has 15 residues. Germline V gene lookup returns CDR1 SGHTA and CDR2 FQGNSA. The variable domain in full, with the rest retrieved from reference TRBV7-2 and TRBJ2-1, is GAGVSQSPSNKVTEKGKDVELRCDPISGHTALYWYRQSLGQGLEFLIYFQGNSAPDKSGLPSDRFSAERTGGSVSTLTIQRTQQEDSAVYLCASSFAGPKGHEQFFGPGTRLTVL.

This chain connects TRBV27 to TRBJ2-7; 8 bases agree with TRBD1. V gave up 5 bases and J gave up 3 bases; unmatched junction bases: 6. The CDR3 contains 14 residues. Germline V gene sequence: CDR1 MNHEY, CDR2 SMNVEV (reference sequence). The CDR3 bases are TGTGCCAGCAGTAAGACAGGGGCGAGCTACGAGCAGTACTTC. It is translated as CASSKTGASYEQYF.

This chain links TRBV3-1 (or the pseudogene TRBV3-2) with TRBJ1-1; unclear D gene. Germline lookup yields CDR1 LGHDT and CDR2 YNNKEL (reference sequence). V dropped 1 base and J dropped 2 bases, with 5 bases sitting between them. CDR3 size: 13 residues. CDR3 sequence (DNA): TGTGCCAGCAGCCAAGCCCAAAACACTGAAGCTTTCTTT. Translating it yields CASSQAQNTEAFF.